This T cell receptor (beta chain) was found in a study of regulatory T cells in long-lasting Graves disease. For the study at large: Those Graves' patients who were newly diagnosed had been on antithyroid drugs under 3 months.

CDR1 and CDR2 (germline): DFQATT, SNEGSKA (reference sequence). The V and J ends lost 1 base and 6 bases respectively, with 16 bases between them. This CDR3 is built from 15 residues. This clonotype was seen repeatedly, ten times or more. Its specificity is unknown. The TCR beta library used iRepertoire HTBI primers with Arm-PCR amplification of CDR3. In TCRdb, the multiplex PCR reads were re-called with MiXCR into one record per CDR3 protein. The sample carries 440,000 or so distinct CDR3 sequences, around 15% recorded once. Time point in this sample: newly diagnosed GD, antithyroid drugs for less than 3 months. RNA isolated from PBMCs was used to make the TCR library. Graves' disease diagnosis relied on American Thyroid Association guidelines. Points from the study as a whole: Among samples with persistent disease, TRBV28, TRBJ1-2 and TRBJ2-5 were favored.

The same data also contributed to another study, on T cells in Graves' hyperthyroidism and ophthalmopathy. That report adds: If no ophthalmopathy progression occurred within 18 months, Graves' hyperthyroidism was stable.

This TCR came from a woman aged 25 to 39 with Graves disease. The chain employs TRBV20-1 and TRBJ2-1; D is possibly TRBD2 (5 bases). This material consisted of peripheral blood mononuclear cells (PBMCs), taken at new diagnosis, from a patient treated with antithyroid drugs. CDR3 sequence reads: CSARGQLAGFNEQFF. In DNA, the CDR3 is TGCAGTGCTAGAGGTCAGCTAGCTGGCTTCAATGAGCAGTTCTTC.